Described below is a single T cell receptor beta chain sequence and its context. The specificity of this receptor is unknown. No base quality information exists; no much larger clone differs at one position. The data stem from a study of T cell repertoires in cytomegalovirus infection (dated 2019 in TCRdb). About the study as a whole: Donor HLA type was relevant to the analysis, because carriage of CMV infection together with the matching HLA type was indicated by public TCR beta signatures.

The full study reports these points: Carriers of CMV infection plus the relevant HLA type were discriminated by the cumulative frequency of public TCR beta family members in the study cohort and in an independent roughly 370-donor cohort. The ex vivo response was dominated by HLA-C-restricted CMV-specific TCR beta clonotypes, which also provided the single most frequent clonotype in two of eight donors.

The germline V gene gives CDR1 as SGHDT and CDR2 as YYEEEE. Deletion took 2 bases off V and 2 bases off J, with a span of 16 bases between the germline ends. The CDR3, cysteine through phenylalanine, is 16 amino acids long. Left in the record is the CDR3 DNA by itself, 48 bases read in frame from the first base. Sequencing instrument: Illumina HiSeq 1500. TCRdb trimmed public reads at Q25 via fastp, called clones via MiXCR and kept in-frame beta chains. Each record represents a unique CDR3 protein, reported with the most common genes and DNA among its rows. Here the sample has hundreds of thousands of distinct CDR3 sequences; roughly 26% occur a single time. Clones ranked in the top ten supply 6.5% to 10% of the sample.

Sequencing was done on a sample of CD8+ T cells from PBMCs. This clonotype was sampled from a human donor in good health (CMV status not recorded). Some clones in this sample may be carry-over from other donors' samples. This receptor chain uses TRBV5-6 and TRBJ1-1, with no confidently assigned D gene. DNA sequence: TGTGCCAGCAGCTTCTCTACCGGGTATTTAAACACTGAAGCTTTCTTT. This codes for CASSFSTGYLNTEAFF.